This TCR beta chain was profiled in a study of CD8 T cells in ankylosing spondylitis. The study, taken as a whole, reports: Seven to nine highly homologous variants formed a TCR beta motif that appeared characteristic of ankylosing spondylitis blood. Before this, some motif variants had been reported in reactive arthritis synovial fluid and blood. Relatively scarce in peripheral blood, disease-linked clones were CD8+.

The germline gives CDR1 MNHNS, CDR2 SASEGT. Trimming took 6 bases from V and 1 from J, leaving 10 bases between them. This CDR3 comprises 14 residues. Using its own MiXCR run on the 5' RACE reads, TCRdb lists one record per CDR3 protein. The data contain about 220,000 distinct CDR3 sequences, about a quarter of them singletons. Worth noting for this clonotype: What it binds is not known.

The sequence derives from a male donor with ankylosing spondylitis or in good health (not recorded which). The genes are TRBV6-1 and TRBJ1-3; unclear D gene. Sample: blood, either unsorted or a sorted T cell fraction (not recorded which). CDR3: CASREGGSGNTIYF. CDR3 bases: TGTGCCAGCAGGGAGGGCGGGTCTGGAAACACCATATATTTT.